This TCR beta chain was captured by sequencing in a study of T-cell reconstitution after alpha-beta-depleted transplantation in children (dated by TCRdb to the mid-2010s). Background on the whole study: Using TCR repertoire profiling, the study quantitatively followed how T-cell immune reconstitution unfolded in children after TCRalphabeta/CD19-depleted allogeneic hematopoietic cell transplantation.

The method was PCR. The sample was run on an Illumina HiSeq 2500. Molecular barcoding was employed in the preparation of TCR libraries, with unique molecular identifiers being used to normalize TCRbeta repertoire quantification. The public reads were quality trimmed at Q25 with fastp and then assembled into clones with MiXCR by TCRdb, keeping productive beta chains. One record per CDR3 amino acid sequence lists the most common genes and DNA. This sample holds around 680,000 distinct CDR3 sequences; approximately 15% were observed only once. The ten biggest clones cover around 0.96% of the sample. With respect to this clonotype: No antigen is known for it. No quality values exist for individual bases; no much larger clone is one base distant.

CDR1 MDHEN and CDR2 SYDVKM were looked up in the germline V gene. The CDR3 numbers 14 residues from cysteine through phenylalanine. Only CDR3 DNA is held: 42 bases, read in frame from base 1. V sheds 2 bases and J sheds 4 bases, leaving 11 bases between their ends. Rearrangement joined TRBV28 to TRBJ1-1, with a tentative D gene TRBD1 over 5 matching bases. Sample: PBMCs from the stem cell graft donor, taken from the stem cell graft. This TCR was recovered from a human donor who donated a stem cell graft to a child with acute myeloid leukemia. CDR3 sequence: CASSLPGLITEAFF. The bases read TGTGCCAGCAGTTTACCGGGGCTTATCACTGAAGCTTTCTTT.